The entry below gives a single T cell receptor (beta chain) sequence along with its context. Some clones are missing from TCRdb's copy, which holds only in-frame ones; the method was immunoSEQ multiplex PCR. The table lists approximately 250,000 clones, around 88% of them singletons. The data are from a study of blood T cell repertoires in COVID-19. Study overall: The United States, Italy and Spain were the sources of the acute and convalescent COVID-19 samples.

The CDR3 consists of 13 residues. Germline CDR1 MNHEY, CDR2 SVGAGI. Trimming shortened V by 11 bases and J by 1 base, and 14 bases separated the two germline ends. Enrolled through a virtual design, the participants were between 18 and 89 years of age and came from some 25 US areas. Participants reported their clinical history, and cohort assignment relied on those reports. The TCR sequence derives from a middle-aged woman with acute COVID-19. The specimen sequenced was PBMCs or T cells enriched from blood (not recorded which). The chain links TRBV6-5 to TRBJ2-5, with a weak D call TRBD2 (6 bases). The CDR3 region is CAVTPSAQETQYF. CDR3 nucleotides: TGTGCCGTCACACCTAGCGCCCAAGAGACCCAGTACTTC.